Following are 20 T cell receptor beta chains from one sample sequenced in a study of CD8 T cells in Susac syndrome. With random hexamers, reverse transcription was performed on about 0.5 to 1 ug of RNA. One entry per CDR3 protein, called by TCRdb with MiXCR from the immunoSEQ multiplex PCR reads. The sample lists around 130,000 distinct CDR3 sequences, 65% to 90% occurring once. The sequenced sample consisted of CD8+ T cells from PBMCs. These receptors came from a human donor with multiple sclerosis.

The CDR3 sequence: CASSLQAVTEAFF. CDR3 sequence (DNA): TGTGCCAGCAGTTTGCAGGCGGTCACTGAAGCTTTCTTT. The V call is TRBV27, the J call TRBJ1-1; D is ambiguous. This CDR3 is built from 13 residues. V was clipped by 3 bases and J by 4 bases, with 9 bases between them. Germline V gene sequence: CDR1 MNHEY, CDR2 SMNVEV (reference sequence).

The sample holds a few counts of this clonotype. The rearrangement joins TRBV7-2 to TRBJ1-1; D unclear. Germline CDR1 and CDR2: SGHTA and FQGNSA. The CDR3 extends over 12 amino acids. V shed 8 bases and J shed 3 bases, with 10 bases lying between them. CDR3 residues: CASSPWDTEAFF. For the CDR3, the DNA is TGTGCCAGCTCTCCCTGGGACACTGAAGCTTTCTTT.

V and J are TRBV6-2 or TRBV6-3 and TRBJ1-3; tentative D call: TRBD1 (5 bases). The CDR3 has 17 residues. V gave up 2 bases and J gave up 0 bases, with 14 bases separating them. Germline values: CDR1 MNHEY, CDR2 SVGEGT. The CDR3 reads CASSYAIGHLSGNTIYF. Written as DNA, the CDR3 is TGTGCCAGCAGTTACGCTATCGGACACCTCTCTGGAAACACCATATATTTT.

This sequence joins TRBV30 and TRBJ2-3, with TRBD2 identical over 12 bases. Germline loops: CDR1 GTSNPN, CDR2 SVGIG (reference sequence). The trim removed 1 base at V and 6 bases at J, leaving 8 bases unmatched. This CDR3 contains 16 residues. CDR3 loop: CAWSEALAGGSDTQYF. In DNA, the CDR3 is TGTGCCTGGAGTGAGGCCCTAGCGGGAGGGTCGGATACGCAGTATTTT.

The chain has TRBV19 and TRBJ1-1; 10 bases fit TRBD1. V gave up 9 bases and J gave up 5 bases; unmatched junction bases: 3. Germline loops: CDR1 LNHDA, CDR2 SQIVND (reference sequence). CDR3 length: 12 residues. The CDR3 spells CASRTGGTEAFF. For the CDR3, the DNA is TGTGCCAGCAGGACAGGGGGAACTGAAGCTTTCTTT. Filled out from reference TRBV19 and TRBJ1-1, the complete variable domain reads DGGITQSPKYLFRKEGQNVTLSCEQNLNHDAMYWYRQDPGQGLRLIYYSQIVNDFQKGDIAEGYSVSREKKESFPLTVTSAQKNPTAFYLCASRTGGTEAFFGQGTRLTVV.

V gene TRBV7-9 combines with J gene TRBJ2-1; D possibly corresponds to TRBD1 (5 bases). The length of the CDR3 is 16 residues. Trimming removed 2 bases from V and 7 bases from J, with 18 bases in between. In germline, CDR1 is SEHNR, CDR2 FQNEAQ (reference sequence). CDR3 nucleotide sequence: TGTGCCAGCAGCTTAATTAGTAGCCCAACAGGAAATGAGCAGTTCTTC. Its translation is CASSLISSPTGNEQFF. The full variable domain, with the rest looked up from reference TRBV7-9 and TRBJ2-1, is DTGVSQNPRHKITKRGQNVTFRCDPISEHNRLYWYRQTLGQGPEFLTYFQNEAQLEKSRLLSDRFSAERPKGSFSTLEIQRTEQGDSAMYLCASSLISSPTGNEQFFGPGTRLTVL.

This chain uses TRBV6-5 with TRBJ2-5; D is possibly TRBD2 (6 bases). The germline V gene has CDR1 MNHEY and CDR2 SVGAGI. This CDR3 spans 16 amino acids. V lost 2 bases, J lost 2 bases, and 15 bases lay in between. CDR3 region: CASSYGAGGAQETQYF. The CDR3 bases are TGTGCCAGCAGTTACGGGGCGGGCGGGGCGCAAGAGACCCAGTACTTC.

The gene calls are TRBV6-2 or TRBV6-3 and TRBJ2-1; D uncertain. The CDR3 length is 14 residues. Germline CDR1 is MNHEY and CDR2 is SVGEGT. Trimming shortened V by 2 bases and J by 8 bases, and 13 bases separated the two germline ends. The CDR3 DNA sequence: TGTGCCAGCAGTTACGGTCCAGAAGTCCATGAGCAGTTCTTC. Its protein product is CASSYGPEVHEQFF.

The chain carries TRBV19 and TRBJ1-1, with unresolved D. This CDR3 spans 12 amino acids. CDR1 and CDR2 (germline): LNHDA, SQIVND (reference sequence). Trimming removed 7 bases from V and 3 bases from J, with 9 bases in between. The DNA of the CDR3 is TGTGCCAGTACAAAGGGTTACACTGAAGCTTTCTTT. Translated, it gives CASTKGYTEAFF.

This rearrangement joins TRBV7-2 to TRBJ2-2, with TRBD2 matching 7 bases. The CDR3 has 17 residues. Trimming removed 1 base from V and 0 bases from J; junction bases left unmatched: 5. CDR1 SGHTA and CDR2 FQGNSA come from the germline V gene. The CDR3 loop reads CASSLVGTTPNTGELFF. DNA for the CDR3: TGTGCCAGCAGCTTAGTGGGGACTACCCCGAACACCGGGGAGCTGTTTTTT.

The chain couples TRBV27 to TRBJ2-5, with D hard to call. With 8 bases removed from V and 7 bases from J, the gap between germline ends came to 20 bases. Germline V gene sequence: CDR1 MNHEY, CDR2 SMNVEV (reference sequence). The CDR3 sequence is 14 residues long. As DNA, the CDR3 is TGTGCCAGCTCACTCGGCAGTCCTTTTCGGACCCAGTACTTC. It encodes CASSLGSPFRTQYF.

This chain connects TRBV2 to TRBJ1-1; the D is unclear. Germline values: CDR1 SNHLY, CDR2 FYNNEI. CDR3 size: 14 residues. The V end lost 3 bases, the J end lost 1 base, and 9 bases lay between the germline ends. CDR3 protein: CASSEVGGNTEAFF. The CDR3 DNA sequence: TGTGCCAGCAGTGAGGTGGGCGGGAACACTGAAGCTTTCTTT.

This chain connects TRBV5-1 to TRBJ2-3; 12 nucleotides align to TRBD2. Germline CDR1 is SGHRS and CDR2 is YFSETQ. The CDR3 is made up of 16 amino acids. V was pared by 4 bases and J by 5 bases, with 8 bases of the junction left unmatched. CDR3 in amino acids: CASSPASGGAKDTQYF. The DNA for the CDR3 is TGCGCCAGCAGCCCCGCTAGCGGGGGGGCCAAAGATACGCAGTATTTT.

The J gene is TRBJ1-1, the V gene TRBV4-1; D perhaps matches TRBD1 (5 bases). V shed 1 base and J shed 1 base, with 10 bases lying between them. This CDR3 spans 15 amino acids. Germline V gene data show CDR1 as MGHRA and CDR2 as YSYEKL. CDR3 nucleotide sequence: TGCGCCAGCAGCCAAGGGGGCAGATCGAACACTGAAGCTTTCTTT. It encodes CASSQGGRSNTEAFF.

This chain joins TRBV3-1 and TRBJ1-1; D gene unclear. Trimming removed 1 base at V and 2 bases at J, with 11 bases between. CDR1 and CDR2 from the germline V gene are LGHDT and YNNKEL (reference sequence). The CDR3 is made up of 15 amino acids. CDR3 residues: CASSQVWELNTEAFF. For the CDR3, the DNA is TGTGCCAGCAGCCAAGTATGGGAATTAAACACTGAAGCTTTCTTT.

The chain has TRBV15 and TRBJ1-2; D gene ambiguous. Between the trimmed V and J ends, which lost 0 bases and 8 bases, there was a span of 22 bases. The CDR3 runs 17 residues. Germline V gives CDR1 LNHNV, CDR2 YYDKDF (reference sequence). The CDR3 sequence: CATSRDPLAAAGLGYTF. CDR3 in DNA: TGTGCCACCAGCAGAGATCCATTGGCGGCAGCAGGTTTGGGCTACACCTTC.

The genes are TRBV11-1 and TRBJ2-7, with 7 bases matching TRBD1. This CDR3 spans 16 amino acids. Germline V CDR1 and CDR2: SGHAT, FQDESV (reference sequence). V shed 5 bases and J 4 bases; nucleotides not matched to a gene: 14. The CDR3 spells CASSPPGEGARYEQYF. In nucleotides, the CDR3 is TGTGCCAGCAGCCCCCCCGGAGAGGGGGCGAGGTACGAGCAGTACTTC.

This clonotype was seen a single time. The genes are TRBV4-2 and TRBJ2-2; D is ambiguous. The V and J ends lost 2 bases and 6 bases respectively, with 7 bases between them. The CDR3 is made up of 13 amino acids. Germline CDR1 is LGHNA and CDR2 is YNFKEQ. CDR3 sequence (DNA): TGTGCCAGCAGCCAATATCCGTCCGGGGAGCTGTTTTTT. Residues: CASSQYPSGELFF.

The DNA for the CDR3 is TGTGCCACCAGTGGGACGGCCCAAGGGTATGGCTACACCTTC. It encodes CATSGTAQGYGYTF. V gene TRBV15 combines with J gene TRBJ1-2; D possibly corresponds to TRBD1 (5 bases). This CDR3 comprises 14 residues. From germline, CDR1 is LNHNV and CDR2 YYDKDF (reference sequence). Trimming took 6 bases from V and 5 from J, leaving 16 bases between them.

The chain carries TRBV12-3 or TRBV12-4 and TRBJ2-1; D is perhaps TRBD2 (6 bases). The V gene lost 5 bases and the J gene lost 1 base, with 21 bases spanning the gap. This CDR3 has 18 amino acids. For the CDR3, the DNA is TGTGCCAGCAGTCCTCTAGCGCCGCCGGGGGTATCCTACAATGAGCAGTTCTTC. This encodes CASSPLAPPGVSYNEQFF.